These 14 T cell receptor beta chains were sequenced from one sample in a study of cytomegalovirus exposure and HLA in healthy donors. The PCR employed 60 Vbeta primers together with 13 Jbeta primers. Assay: immunoSEQ multiplex PCR; the TCRdb copy retains only in-frame clones and omits some. The table has more than 200,000 clones, under 90% seen once. Sequenced sample: PBMCs. Receptors originate from a human donor in good health.

The genes are TRBV19 and TRBJ1-2; TRBD1 agrees at 9 bases. V lost 6 bases to trimming and J lost 9 bases; unmatched junction nucleotides: 8. This CDR3 has 13 amino acids. Germline V lookup: CDR1 LNHDA, CDR2 SQIVND (reference sequence). The DNA for the CDR3 is TGTGCCAGTAGCCCTATGGACAGGGGCCGCTACACCTTC. This gives the protein CASSPMDRGRYTF.

The chain joins TRBV18 to TRBJ2-7, with D possibly being TRBD1 (6 bases). The CDR3 has 15 amino acids. The germline V gene has CDR1 KGHSH and CDR2 LQKENI. V was pared by 0 bases and J by 7 bases, with 16 bases between. The DNA for the CDR3 is TGTGCCAGCTCACCACCGAGAGGGGGAGAGGGGGAGCAGTACTTC. Amino acids: CASSPPRGGEGEQYF.

The chain carries TRBV29-1 and TRBJ1-4, with D possibly TRBD1 on 5 matching bases. Germline CDR1 is SQVTM and CDR2 is ANQGSEA. This CDR3 has 12 amino acids. The V end was cut by 7 bases, the J end by 6 bases, with 12 bases between. CDR3 in amino acids: CSATGGDEKLFF. The CDR3 nucleotides read TGCAGCGCCACTGGAGGGGATGAAAAACTGTTTTTT.

This clone appeared once. The chain recombines TRBV25-1 with TRBJ2-6; the match to TRBD1 covers 7 bases. Unmatched junction bases numbered 10, after V lost 11 bases and J lost 0 bases. The CDR3 is made up of 16 amino acids. Germline V gives CDR1 MGHDK, CDR2 SYGVNS. The CDR3 here is CASAGQAISGANVLTF. As DNA, the CDR3 is TGTGCCTCGGCAGGACAGGCTATCTCTGGGGCCAACGTCCTGACTTTC.

The chain employs TRBV6-4 and TRBJ2-1; TRBD1 might be the D (6 bases). This CDR3 has 15 amino acids. Looked up from germline, CDR1 is MRHNA and CDR2 is SNTAGT. The V end was cut by 3 bases, the J end by 8 bases, with 17 bases between. The CDR3 sequence is CASSERAGEGYEQFF. The CDR3 DNA is TGTGCCAGCAGTGAGAGGGCAGGGGAAGGGTATGAGCAGTTCTTC.

The chain couples TRBV2 to TRBJ2-3; a weak D match, TRBD2 (6 bases). The CDR3 is 17 amino acids. CDR1 is SNHLY, CDR2 FYNNEI, per germline. V was pared by 8 bases and J by 0 bases, with 21 bases between. Here the CDR3 reads CASLKIRRELSTDTQYF. Written as DNA, the CDR3 is TGTGCCAGCCTAAAGATCCGCCGGGAGCTTAGCACAGATACGCAGTATTTT.

The genes are TRBV7-2 and TRBJ2-3; the D is unclear. CDR1 is SGHTA, CDR2 FQGNSA, per germline. This CDR3 comprises 17 residues. Trimming removed 2 bases at V and 4 bases at J, with 19 bases between. The CDR3, as DNA: TGTGCCAGCAGCTTATTTGTATCAGCGCCGCCGGCAGATACGCAGTATTTT. It codes for CASSLFVSAPPADTQYF.

The genes are TRBV5-4 and TRBJ2-7; 8 bases align to TRBD1. Germline-derived CDR1 and CDR2 are SGHNT and YYREEE (reference sequence). This CDR3 has 14 amino acids. V trimming: 2 bases; J trimming: 5 bases; junction bases outside the gene matches: 6. The CDR3 DNA reads as TGTGCCAGCAGCTTCCGGGACAGGTACGACGAGCAGTACTTC. Translation: CASSFRDRYDEQYF.

Concerning this clone itself: The junction departs from the called germline gene at one end, perhaps through a read error. This chain connects TRBV7-9 to TRBJ2-7; 8 positions match TRBD2. Germline V gives CDR1 SEHNR, CDR2 FQNEAQ (reference sequence). The CDR3 extends over 18 amino acids. CDR3 DNA sequence: TGTTCCAGCAGCTTACGACGCCGGGGGGGGCGGTCATCCTACGAGCAGTACTTC. Residues: CSSSLRRRGGRSSYEQYF.

The rearrangement uses TRBV10-3 and TRBJ2-3; D is possibly TRBD1 (7 bases). Looked up from germline, CDR1 is ENHRY and CDR2 is SYGVKD. Trimming removed 4 bases at V and 4 bases at J, with 12 bases between. CDR3 length: 14 amino acids. This chain's CDR3 is CAISVQGGPDTQYF. CDR3 nucleotide sequence: TGTGCCATCAGTGTCCAGGGGGGTCCAGATACGCAGTATTTT.

This chain connects TRBV7-8 to TRBJ2-5; TRBD1 matches 7 bases. In germline, CDR1 is SGHVS, CDR2 FQNEAQ. The CDR3 extends over 14 amino acids. With V trimmed by 5 bases and J by 1 base, 4 bases remained unmatched. The CDR3 DNA is TGTGCCAGCAGCCGCTGGGACAGCCAAGAGACCCAGTACTTC. It specifies CASSRWDSQETQYF.

The chain has TRBV10-3 and TRBJ2-2; 9 bases agree with TRBD2. With V trimmed by 8 bases and J by 3 bases, 4 bases remained unmatched. Germline assignment: CDR1 ENHRY and CDR2 SYGVKD. The CDR3 is 14 amino acids. The CDR3 DNA follows: TGTGCCATCCGGGCGGGAGGGGACACCGGGGAGCTGTTTTTT. It encodes CAIRAGGDTGELFF.

This chain joins TRBV19 and TRBJ2-7; D uncertain. V was cut by 6 bases and J by 2 bases, with 14 bases left in between. The CDR3 runs 14 residues. Germline V gives CDR1 LNHDA, CDR2 SQIVND (reference sequence). CDR3 DNA sequence: TGTGCCAGTAGCCCCGAGGCTTACGCCTACGAGCAGTACTTC. Encoded protein: CASSPEAYAYEQYF.

The chain is built from TRBV11-2 and TRBJ2-7, with 9 positions matching TRBD2. The junction had 11 bases not matched to a gene; V was cut back by 8 bases and J by 3 bases. CDR1 and CDR2 (germline): SGHAT, FQNNGV. CDR3 length equals 15 residues. The CDR3 loop reads CASGQRTSAYYEQYF. CDR3 DNA sequence: TGTGCCAGCGGCCAGAGGACTAGCGCCTACTACGAGCAGTACTTC. The variable domain in full, with the rest retrieved from reference TRBV11-2 and TRBJ2-7, is EAGVAQSPRYKIIEKRQSVAFWCNPISGHATLYWYQQILGQGPKLLIQFQNNGVVDDSQLPKDRFSAERLKGVDSTLKIQPAKLEDSAVYLCASGQRTSAYYEQYFGPGTRLTVT.